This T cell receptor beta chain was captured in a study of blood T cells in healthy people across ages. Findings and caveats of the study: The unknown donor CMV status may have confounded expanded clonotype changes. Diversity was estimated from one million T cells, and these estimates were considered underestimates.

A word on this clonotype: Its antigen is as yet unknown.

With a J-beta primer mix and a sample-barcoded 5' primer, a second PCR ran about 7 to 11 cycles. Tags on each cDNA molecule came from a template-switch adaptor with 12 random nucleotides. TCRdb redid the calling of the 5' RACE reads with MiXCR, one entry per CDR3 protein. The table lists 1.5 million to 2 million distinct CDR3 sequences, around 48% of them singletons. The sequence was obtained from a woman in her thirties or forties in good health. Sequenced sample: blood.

CDR3 in DNA: TGTGCCACCAGCAGAGTCGGGCCAGGAAACACTGAAGCTTTCTTT. Its protein product is CATSRVGPGNTEAFF. This chain links TRBV15 with TRBJ1-1; no firm D call. Trimming left V 1 base short and J 2 bases short, with 11 bases between. The CDR3 loop spans 15 amino acids. The germline V gene encodes CDR1 LNHNV and CDR2 YYDKDF (reference sequence).